The rows below give T cell receptor beta chains drawn from one sample of a study of CXCR3-negative and CXCR3-positive naive CD8 T cells. No DNA is given; TCRdb re-called the 5' RACE reads and lists each CDR3 protein once. This table holds 150,000 to 180,000 distinct CDR3 sequences. Sequenced material: naive CXCR3+ CD8+ T cells from blood. The receptor source for this set is a human donor in good health. Some clones in this sample may be carry-over from other donors' samples. Both conserved end residues are part of each CDR3. Each record gives: V gene, J gene, CDR3 protein.

V gene: TRBV23-1; J gene: TRBJ2-7; CDR3 protein: CASSRKGTTSEAPEGTYGEQYF
V gene: TRBV7-9; J gene: TRBJ1-1; CDR3 protein: CASLRLGSIAEAFF
V gene: TRBV27; J gene: TRBJ1-2; CDR3 protein: CASSGQGSGYTF
V gene: TRBV4-1; J gene: TRBJ2-1; CDR3 protein: CASSQEMSSYNEQFF
V gene: TRBV7-3; J gene: TRBJ2-3; CDR3 protein: CASSLTAGGSTDTQYF
V gene: TRBV5-5; J gene: TRBJ1-1; CDR3 protein: CASRLTVNTEAFF
V gene: TRBV24-1; J gene: TRBJ2-2; CDR3 protein: CATSDSLAPWELFF
V gene: TRBV12-3/TRBV12-4; J gene: TRBJ2-5; CDR3 protein: CASRETLQETQYF
V gene: TRBV11-2; J gene: TRBJ2-3; CDR3 protein: CAIRQGSTDTQYF
V gene: TRBV3-1; J gene: TRBJ2-7; CDR3 protein: CASSEMGMGEQYF
V gene: TRBV12-3/TRBV12-4; J gene: TRBJ2-7; CDR3 protein: CANPPPKPYEQYF
V gene: TRBV25-1; J gene: TRBJ2-5; CDR3 protein: CASSEGGQQETQYF
V gene: TRBV19; J gene: TRBJ2-1; CDR3 protein: CASSIPGVYNEQFF
V gene: TRBV6-6; J gene: TRBJ2-7; CDR3 protein: CASSPTGDYEQYF
V gene: TRBV9; J gene: TRBJ2-3; CDR3 protein: CASSPRGGGPTSTDTQYF
V gene: TRBV7-3; J gene: TRBJ2-1; CDR3 protein: CASSYTSGASYNEQFF
V gene: TRBV9; J gene: TRBJ2-1; CDR3 protein: CASSVSTRVEGLAGGVNEQFF
V gene: TRBV29-1; J gene: TRBJ2-7; CDR3 protein: CSARLAGEQYF
V gene: TRBV7-7; J gene: TRBJ2-7; CDR3 protein: CASSLEQGFSYEQYF
V gene: TRBV15; J gene: TRBJ2-1; CDR3 protein: CATSGAIKSGRWGNEQFF
V gene: TRBV9; J gene: TRBJ2-5; CDR3 protein: CASSVSGGVQETQYF
V gene: TRBV29-1; J gene: TRBJ1-1; CDR3 protein: CSVEDLGAGGIAFF
V gene: TRBV29-1; J gene: TRBJ2-1; CDR3 protein: CSAPNGLYSYNEQFF
V gene: TRBV10-3; J gene: TRBJ1-1; CDR3 protein: CAISEEAGGTEAFF
V gene: TRBV4-3; J gene: TRBJ2-5; CDR3 protein: CASSQDKQGAETQYF
V gene: TRBV28; J gene: TRBJ2-2; CDR3 protein: CASSPTVDSTGELFF
V gene: TRBV12-3/TRBV12-4; J gene: TRBJ1-1; CDR3 protein: CASSLYRGRGDTEASF
V gene: TRBV12-3/TRBV12-4; J gene: TRBJ2-7; CDR3 protein: CASSSSTGSLSYEQYF
V gene: TRBV11-2; J gene: TRBJ1-2; CDR3 protein: CASSEIGGPMAGYTF
V gene: TRBV7-9; J gene: TRBJ2-5; CDR3 protein: CASSLKETKYF
V gene: TRBV29-1; J gene: TRBJ1-1; CDR3 protein: CSVETGGFEAFF
V gene: TRBV5-4; J gene: TRBJ1-2; CDR3 protein: CASSLGRGRNYGYTF
V gene: TRBV29-1; J gene: TRBJ1-1; CDR3 protein: CSVEDGGTEAFF
V gene: TRBV4-1; J gene: TRBJ1-5; CDR3 protein: CASSQTWTGRVNQPQHF
V gene: TRBV2; J gene: TRBJ1-5; CDR3 protein: CASKAEGNQPQHF
V gene: TRBV20-1; J gene: TRBJ2-5; CDR3 protein: CSARDNRETQYF
V gene: TRBV5-1; J gene: TRBJ2-7; CDR3 protein: CASSFSGGLSYEQYF
V gene: TRBV4-1; J gene: TRBJ1-2; CDR3 protein: CASSQDMGTGYGYTF
V gene: TRBV29-1; J gene: TRBJ2-2; CDR3 protein: CSVTGPGELFF
V gene: TRBV28; J gene: TRBJ2-7; CDR3 protein: CASSPGYSKVSYEQYF
V gene: TRBV4-2; J gene: TRBJ1-1; CDR3 protein: CASSQVGDPIEAFF
V gene: TRBV30; J gene: TRBJ2-3; CDR3 protein: CAWSVFRGGTDTQYF
V gene: TRBV25-1; J gene: TRBJ1-1; CDR3 protein: CASSDRGGLNTEAFF
V gene: TRBV4-3; J gene: TRBJ2-2; CDR3 protein: CASSQDWGSGNTGELFF
V gene: TRBV29-1; J gene: TRBJ1-2; CDR3 protein: CSVSGTGDGYTF
V gene: TRBV23-1; J gene: TRBJ2-6; CDR3 protein: CASSQLDRRSGANVLTF
V gene: TRBV28; J gene: TRBJ1-1; CDR3 protein: CASSFPQDMNTEAFF
V gene: TRBV27; J gene: TRBJ2-3; CDR3 protein: CASSFRLALSTDTQYF
V gene: TRBV21-1; J gene: TRBJ1-5; CDR3 protein: CASSNGTGVNQPQHF
V gene: TRBV5-1; J gene: TRBJ1-5; CDR3 protein: CASSLFGQPNQPQHF
V gene: TRBV28; J gene: TRBJ2-6; CDR3 protein: CASSVAGTISGANVLTF
V gene: TRBV29-1; J gene: TRBJ1-1; CDR3 protein: CSVVRPNQNTEAFF